Presented here are 29 T cell receptor beta chains from one specimen sequenced in a study of blood T cells in healthy people across ages. With a J-beta primer mix and a sample-barcoded 5' primer, a second PCR ran about 7 to 11 cycles. One entry per CDR3 protein results from TCRdb running MiXCR on the 5' RACE reads. The sample lists around 800,000 distinct CDR3 sequences, about 45% occurring once. The sample was blood. Receptors were obtained from a man at least 80 years old in good health.

The chain uses TRBV29-1 and TRBJ2-4, with 9 bases identical to TRBD1. After removal of 7 bases from V and 10 bases from J, the junction contained 11 bases not matched to a gene. Per the germline V gene, CDR1 is SQVTM and CDR2 is ANQGSEA. The CDR3 extends over 13 amino acids. CDR3 residues: CSARTGVEGIQYF. CDR3 bases: TGCAGCGCCCGGACAGGGGTTGAGGGGATTCAGTACTTC.

This clonotype appeared a few times. The V gene is TRBV7-9, the J gene TRBJ2-7; the match to TRBD2 covers 7 bases. The CDR3 consists of 14 residues. V was pared by 5 bases and J by 3 bases, with 7 bases of the junction left unmatched. Germline CDR1 is SEHNR and CDR2 is FQNEAQ (reference sequence). CDR3 nucleotide sequence: TGTGCCAGCAGCACGGGAGGCCTGGACTACGAGCAGTACTTC. Translated, it gives CASSTGGLDYEQYF.

A note on this clonotype: At one boundary the junction diverges from the germline segment, which might be a read error. The chain uses TRBV5-1 and TRBJ1-1; the D gene is possibly TRBD1 (6 bases). CDR3 length: 14 amino acids. Germline CDR1 and CDR2: SGHRS and YFSETQ. The CDR3 coding sequence is TGCGCCAGCAGCTTGGTTGGGGGCTCATCTGAGGCTTTCTTT. As protein: CASSLVGGSSEAFF.

V and J are TRBV20-1 and TRBJ2-1; possibly TRBD2 for D (6 bases). Germline V gene lookup returns CDR1 DFQATT and CDR2 SNEGSKA (reference sequence). The CDR3 consists of 13 residues. Trimming left V 5 bases short and J 7 bases short, with 15 bases between. This CDR3 reads CSAVGSSVNEQFF. For the CDR3, the DNA is TGCAGTGCTGTAGGTTCTAGCGTAAATGAGCAGTTCTTC.

This clonotype was observed a few times. V is TRBV5-1 and J is TRBJ2-5; D may correspond to TRBD1 or TRBD2 (5 bases each). CDR3 size: 13 residues. Germline CDR1 and CDR2: SGHRS and YFSETQ. The V end lost 5 bases, the J end lost 5 bases, and 13 bases lay between the germline ends. The CDR3 DNA reads TGCGCCAGCAGTACCGGGACCAGCGAGACCCAGTACTTC. Translated: CASSTGTSETQYF.

The chain combines TRBV7-9 with TRBJ2-3; 7 nucleotides match TRBD1. Per germline, CDR1 SEHNR and CDR2 FQNEAQ (reference sequence). The CDR3 has 16 residues. Losses at the gene ends were 2 bases for V and 2 bases for J; bases not matched to a gene: 7. The CDR3: CASSLPQGRPTDTQYF. The CDR3 coding sequence is TGTGCCAGCAGCTTACCACAGGGGCGTCCCACAGATACGCAGTATTTT.

The chain joins TRBV27 to TRBJ2-5, with TRBD1 as a possible D gene (5 bases). This CDR3 is built from 15 residues. V lost 7 bases, J lost 0 bases, and 15 bases lay in between. Germline V gives CDR1 MNHEY, CDR2 SMNVEV (reference sequence). In nucleotides, the CDR3 is TGTGCCAGCAACAGGAATGGGATAAACCAAGAGACCCAGTACTTC. It codes for CASNRNGINQETQYF.

The chain links TRBV5-1 to TRBJ2-5; D remains unclear. V was cut by 7 bases and J by 1 base, with 14 bases left in between. Germline CDR1 is SGHRS and CDR2 is YFSETQ. The CDR3 length is 14 residues. CDR3 residues: CASQGWKTQETQYF. CDR3 DNA: TGCGCCAGCCAAGGATGGAAAACCCAAGAGACCCAGTACTTC.

CDR3 residues: CASSGPGLAYNAQQFF. In DNA, the CDR3 is TGTGCCAGCAGCGGCCCGGGACTAGCGTACAATGCGCAGCAGTTCTTC. The chain links TRBV2 to TRBJ2-1, with 10 bases aligning to TRBD2. The CDR3 extends over 16 amino acids. V lost 6 bases to trimming and J lost 11 bases; unmatched junction nucleotides: 16. The germline gives CDR1 SNHLY, CDR2 FYNNEI.

This clonotype has just a few counts. The chain carries TRBV5-1 and TRBJ2-6; D call uncertain. Trimming pared 0 bases from V and 0 bases from J, leaving 10 bases between. The germline V gene has CDR1 SGHRS and CDR2 YFSETQ. The CDR3 has 17 amino acids. The CDR3, as DNA: TGCGCCAGCAGCTTGGGTAGATTGAGCTCTGGGGCCAACGTCCTGACTTTC. This gives the protein CASSLGRLSSGANVLTF. Full variable domain (missing parts from reference TRBV5-1 and TRBJ2-6): KAGVTQTPRYLIKTRGQQVTLSCSPISGHRSVSWYQQTPGQGLQFLFEYFSETQRNKGNFPGRFSGRQFSNSRSEMNVSTLELGDSALYLCASSLGRLSSGANVLTFGAGSRLTVL.

This clonotype was seen only a few times. V and J are TRBV4-2 and TRBJ2-1; D is ambiguous. This CDR3 has 15 residues. Looked up from germline, CDR1 is LGHNA and CDR2 is YNFKEQ. Trimming removed 4 bases at V and 0 bases at J, with 10 bases between. The CDR3 reads CASSPGHSSYNEQFF. CDR3 bases: TGTGCCAGCAGCCCCGGGCACAGCTCCTACAATGAGCAGTTCTTC.

This chain uses TRBV28 with TRBJ1-1; 10 bases fit TRBD1. The trim removed 7 bases at V and 4 bases at J, leaving 6 bases unmatched. The CDR3 is 14 residues long. In germline, CDR1 is MDHEN, CDR2 SYDVKM. Written as DNA, the CDR3 is TGTGCCAGCAAACCGGGACAGGGGAGCACTGAAGCTTTCTTT. It codes for CASKPGQGSTEAFF.

For the CDR3, the DNA is TGCAGTGCCACAGGGGCCAATCAGCCCCAGCATTTT. Translated: CSATGANQPQHF. The rearrangement links TRBV20-1 to TRBJ1-5; TRBD1 matches at 7 bases. The CDR3 contains 12 residues. V shed 6 bases, J shed 3 bases, and the junction held 2 bases outside the gene matches. The germline V gene encodes CDR1 DFQATT and CDR2 SNEGSKA (reference sequence).

This clonotype has only a few counts. V usage is TRBV12-3 or TRBV12-4 and J usage is TRBJ1-4; perhaps TRBD1 as D (6 bases). The CDR3 sequence is 14 residues long. V lost 3 bases and J 6 bases, leaving 11 bases between the germline ends. CDR3 sequence: CASSLGAADEKLFF. The CDR3 DNA reads as TGTGCCAGCAGTTTGGGGGCCGCGGATGAAAAACTGTTTTTT.

A remark on this clonotype: One end of the junction fails to match germline, which may point to a read error. This chain joins TRBV29-1 and TRBJ2-4; D unresolved. This CDR3 contains 13 residues. Per the germline V gene, CDR1 is SQVTM and CDR2 is ANQGSEA. For the CDR3, the DNA is TGCAGCGTGGGTACAGAGACCAAAAACATTCGGTACTTC. It is translated as CSVGTETKNIRYF.

The chain is built from TRBV20-1 and TRBJ2-1; no definite D call. Germline lookup yields CDR1 DFQATT and CDR2 SNEGSKA (reference sequence). Trimming removed 6 bases at V and 1 base at J, with 19 bases between. The CDR3 loop spans 16 amino acids. CDR3 bases: TGCAGTGCAACCAGATCAGAGCTTTGGTCCTACAATGAGCAGTTCTTC. Protein: CSATRSELWSYNEQFF.

This chain links TRBV15 with TRBJ2-5; perhaps D is TRBD1 or TRBD2 (5 bases each). There are 13 residues in the CDR3. Trimming stripped 0 bases from V and 5 bases from J, with 7 bases between. Germline CDR1 is LNHNV and CDR2 is YYDKDF (reference sequence). The CDR3, as DNA: TGTGCCACCAGCAGAGATTGGGGGGAGACCCAGTACTTC. It codes for CATSRDWGETQYF.

The chain has TRBV7-9 and TRBJ2-1; TRBD2 matches 9 bases. Germline-derived CDR1 and CDR2 are SEHNR and FQNEAQ (reference sequence). The ends lost 0 bases at V and 8 bases at J; junction bases unmatched: 5. The CDR3 spans 15 residues. This CDR3 is CASSLAVREGHEQFF. CDR3 in DNA: TGTGCCAGCAGCTTAGCGGTGCGGGAGGGCCATGAGCAGTTCTTC.

The rearrangement joins TRBV24-1 to TRBJ2-6; D remains ambiguous. V was pared by 5 bases and J by 0 bases, with 7 bases between. From germline, CDR1 is KGHDR and CDR2 SFDVKD. The CDR3 runs to 15 residues. This CDR3 is CATSVDVSGANVLTF. In DNA, the CDR3 is TGTGCCACCAGTGTGGACGTCTCTGGGGCCAACGTCCTGACTTTC.

The sample holds many counts of this clonotype. The chain combines TRBV7-2 with TRBJ1-2, with TRBD1 as a possible D gene (6 bases). Germline CDR1 reads SGHTA; CDR2 reads FQGNSA. With 5 bases removed from V and 3 bases from J, the gap between germline ends came to 16 bases. This CDR3 contains 15 residues. The CDR3 spells CASSRGQLTDYGYTF. For the CDR3, the DNA is TGTGCCAGCAGCCGCGGACAGCTGACAGACTATGGCTACACCTTC.

The rearrangement joins TRBV29-1 to TRBJ1-1, with D possibly being TRBD1 (6 bases). This CDR3 has 13 amino acids. Trimming left V 5 bases short and J 5 bases short, with 15 bases between. In germline, CDR1 is SQVTM, CDR2 ANQGSEA. This CDR3 reads CSVRPGARTEAFF. CDR3 coding DNA: TGCAGCGTTCGTCCGGGGGCGCGGACTGAAGCTTTCTTT.

The chain couples TRBV29-1 to TRBJ2-1; no clear D. The germline gives CDR1 SQVTM, CDR2 ANQGSEA. V lost 7 bases and J lost 3, with 7 bases in between. The CDR3 is made up of 11 amino acids. CDR3 nucleotides: TGCAGCGCCTCAAACTACAATGAGCAGTTCTTC. Encoded protein: CSASNYNEQFF.

The chain is built from TRBV19 and TRBJ1-2; D unclear. The CDR3 consists of 15 residues. CDR1 LNHDA and CDR2 SQIVND come from the germline V gene (reference sequence). With 0 bases removed from V and 6 bases from J, the gap between germline ends came to 14 bases. The CDR3 DNA is TGTGCCAGTAGTATAGATCCGAACCGCCGGCATGGCTACACCTTC. Protein sequence: CASSIDPNRRHGYTF.

The V call is TRBV5-5, the J call TRBJ2-1; D remains unclear. V was trimmed by 0 bases and J by 3 bases, leaving 7 bases between them. Looked up from germline, CDR1 is SGHKS and CDR2 is YYEKEE (reference sequence). This CDR3 has 14 residues. The CDR3 bases are TGTGCCAGCAGCTTGGCGACTGGCTACAATGAGCAGTTCTTC. Translated, it gives CASSLATGYNEQFF.

V is TRBV3-1 and J is TRBJ1-2; D ambiguous. This CDR3 has 15 residues. Germline lookup yields CDR1 LGHDT and CDR2 YNNKEL (reference sequence). V gave up 2 bases and J gave up 3 bases, with 13 bases separating them. The CDR3 nucleotides read TGTGCCAGCAGCCAAAAGGACGGGAGGCACTATGGCTACACCTTC. This codes for CASSQKDGRHYGYTF.

This clonotype was recorded a few times. The chain is built from TRBV29-1 and TRBJ2-1, with 7 bases fitting TRBD2. The germline V gene has CDR1 SQVTM and CDR2 ANQGSEA. This CDR3 spans 11 amino acids. The trim removed 7 bases at V and 15 bases at J, leaving 12 bases unmatched. The CDR3 sequence is CSGERGNIRFF. CDR3 coding DNA: TGCAGCGGTGAGCGGGGCAACATTCGGTTCTTC.

The CDR3 here is CAWSGSGANVLTF. In DNA form, the CDR3 reads TGTGCCTGGAGCGGCTCTGGGGCCAACGTCCTGACTTTC. J is TRBJ2-6 and V is TRBV30, with D hard to call. The germline V gene encodes CDR1 GTSNPN and CDR2 SVGIG (reference sequence). The CDR3 is made up of 13 amino acids. V was cut by 3 bases and J by 0 bases, with 3 bases left in between.

This chain joins TRBV7-2 and TRBJ2-1; 9 bases match TRBD1. From germline, CDR1 is SGHTA and CDR2 FQGNSA. The CDR3 contains 16 residues. V trimming: 5 bases; J trimming: 0 bases; junction bases outside the gene matches: 5. CDR3 nucleotide sequence: TGTGCCAGCAGCGGAGGGACAGGGATCTCCTACAATGAGCAGTTCTTC. Translation gives CASSGGTGISYNEQFF.

This chain links TRBV29-1 with TRBJ2-5; D tentatively fits TRBD1 or TRBD2 (5 bases each). V lost 6 bases and J 4 bases, leaving 12 bases between the germline ends. The CDR3 runs 12 residues. Germline CDR1 and CDR2: SQVTM and ANQGSEA. In nucleotides, the CDR3 is TGCAGCGTCGAGGGGACCATAGAGACCCAGTACTTC. Translated: CSVEGTIETQYF.